Shown below are 2 T cell receptor beta chains from a single sample sequenced in a study of blood T cell repertoires in COVID-19. The assay was immunoSEQ multiplex PCR, and TCRdb's table has in-frame clones only and misses some. The repertoire holds 95,000 or so clones, more than 65% seen once, with 25% in the top ten. Sequenced material: peripheral blood. The source is a man aged 80 or over with active or convalescent COVID-19.

This chain joins TRBV7-2 and TRBJ2-3; a possible D gene is TRBD2 (5 bases). Deletions cut 4 bases from V and 2 bases from J, with 16 bases between. Germline loops: CDR1 SGHTA, CDR2 FQGNSA. The CDR3 is made up of 16 amino acids. The CDR3 protein is CASSSQGRLHTDTQYF. In nucleotides, the CDR3 is TGTGCCAGCAGCTCACAAGGGCGACTACACACAGATACGCAGTATTTT.

This rearrangement joins TRBV5-1 to TRBJ2-1, with TRBD2 matching over 8 bases. Germline V CDR1 and CDR2: SGHRS, YFSETQ. This CDR3 is built from 15 residues. V shed 0 bases, J shed 5 bases, and the junction held 4 bases outside the gene matches. The CDR3 loop is CASSLVRGAHNEQFF. Here the CDR3 DNA reads TGCGCCAGCAGCTTGGTGCGGGGGGCTCACAATGAGCAGTTCTTC.